Listed here are 21 T cell receptor beta chains from one sample, sequenced in a study of immune evolution from preneoplasia to lung adenocarcinoma. Clones were read by immunoSEQ multiplex PCR, and TCRdb kept only the in-frame ones, dropping some. The sample gives under 45,000 clones, 70% to 80% of which show up once; around 4.5% is in the top ten. Sequenced material: FFPE invasive lung adenocarcinoma tissue. All receptors come from a person aged 55 to 75 with lung adenocarcinoma.

This clone showed up just a few times. The chain links TRBV2 to TRBJ2-7, with 9 bases identical to TRBD2. This CDR3 is built from 15 residues. Germline V gene lookup returns CDR1 SNHLY and CDR2 FYNNEI. J gave up 2 bases and V 4 bases, and 6 bases lay outside the gene matches. The CDR3 loop reads CASSGLAAKTYEQYF. For the CDR3, the DNA is TGTGCCAGCAGTGGACTAGCGGCAAAAACCTACGAGCAGTACTTC.

Note on this clone: The same CDR3 is also encoded by other DNA sequences in this sample. The J gene is TRBJ1-5, the V gene TRBV30; D gene ambiguous. This CDR3 spans 13 amino acids. The germline CDR1 and CDR2 sequences are GTSNPN and SVGIG (reference sequence). The germline V and J ends were trimmed by 0 bases and 4 bases, with 7 bases remaining between them. In nucleotides, the CDR3 is TGTGCCTGGAGTGTAGCAGCGAATCAGCCCCAGCATTTT. It codes for CAWSVAANQPQHF.

This clone is a singleton in its sample. V and J are TRBV12-5 and TRBJ1-5, with unresolved D. The CDR3 has 11 amino acids. The germline V and J ends were trimmed by 1 base and 13 bases, with 8 bases remaining between them. The germline CDR1 and CDR2 sequences are LGHNT and FRNRAP. DNA for the CDR3: TGTGCTAGTGGTTTGGGGCCGGAGCAGCATTTT. Encoded protein: CASGLGPEQHF.

The V call is TRBV11-3, the J call TRBJ2-1; 8 bases line up with TRBD1. The ends lost 5 bases at V and 4 bases at J; junction bases unmatched: 7. In germline, CDR1 is SGHNT, CDR2 YENEEA. The CDR3 sequence is 15 residues long. CDR3 in amino acids: CASSPPGGGYNEQFF. In DNA form, the CDR3 reads TGTGCCAGCAGCCCCCCAGGGGGCGGGTACAATGAGCAGTTCTTC.

By proportion, this clone is medium-sized. This sample includes further DNA sequences coding for the same CDR3. V is TRBV6-5 and J is TRBJ1-5; D perhaps matches TRBD1 (6 bases). The V and J ends lost 6 bases and 0 bases respectively, with 9 bases between them. CDR1 is MNHEY, CDR2 SVGAGI, per germline. CDR3 length: 14 amino acids. Written as DNA, the CDR3 is TGTGCCAGCAGCCCGGACAGTAGCAATCAGCCCCAGCATTTT. This translates into CASSPDSSNQPQHF.

V is TRBV28 and J is TRBJ2-7, with D hard to call. This CDR3 spans 11 amino acids. Germline CDR1 reads MDHEN; CDR2 reads SYDVKM. Trimming removed 3 bases from V and 9 bases from J, with 9 bases in between. The CDR3 DNA reads TGTGCCAGCAGTTTGTCATTCGGGCAGTACTTC. As protein: CASSLSFGQYF.

The CDR3 coding sequence is TGTGCCAGCAGCGCGACCGGGACAGGGGTTAACGAGCAGTACTTC. Translated, it gives CASSATGTGVNEQYF. This chain links TRBV7-9 with TRBJ2-7; 10 nucleotides match TRBD1. V gave up 5 bases and J gave up 5 bases; unmatched junction bases: 9. The CDR3 has 15 residues. CDR1 and CDR2 (germline): SEHNR, FQNEAQ (reference sequence).

The chain carries TRBV7-2 and TRBJ2-3, with a possible D match to TRBD2 (6 bases). The CDR3 sequence is 16 residues long. Trimming left V 6 bases short and J 0 bases short, with 16 bases between. Per the germline V gene, CDR1 is SGHTA and CDR2 is FQGNSA. CDR3 residues: CASRPRLGSSTDTQYF. CDR3 in DNA: TGTGCCAGCAGGCCAAGACTAGGATCTAGCACAGATACGCAGTATTTT.

The genes are TRBV7-9 and TRBJ2-3; 8 bases are a match to TRBD2. The CDR3 spans 16 residues. Per germline, CDR1 SEHNR and CDR2 FQNEAQ (reference sequence). Trimming at V came to 6 bases and at J to 3 bases, leaving 11 bases not matched to a gene. CDR3 protein: CASSQGAGGWTDTQYF. The DNA for the CDR3 is TGTGCCAGCAGTCAAGGGGCGGGAGGTTGGACAGATACGCAGTATTTT.

This clone was found a few times. CDR3 coding DNA: TGTGCCAGCTCGCCGGGACAGCTGAATGAAGCTTTCTTT. It translates to CASSPGQLNEAFF. The V and J genes are TRBV18 and TRBJ1-1; 7 bases are a match to TRBD1. Losses at the gene ends were 6 bases for V and 7 bases for J; bases not matched to a gene: 8. The CDR3 spans 13 residues. Germline V gene data show CDR1 as KGHSH and CDR2 as LQKENI.

This rearrangement joins TRBV6-5 to TRBJ2-2, with TRBD1 identical over 8 bases. With V trimmed by 4 bases and J by 4 bases, 5 bases remained unmatched. Germline CDR1 reads MNHEY; CDR2 reads SVGAGI. CDR3 length: 15 residues. The CDR3 sequence: CASSWTGKITGELFF. CDR3 DNA: TGTGCCAGCAGTTGGACAGGGAAAATCACCGGGGAGCTGTTTTTT.

This clone was found a few times. The V and J genes are TRBV6-6 and TRBJ2-3, with 7 nucleotides matching TRBD1. The V segment lost 5 bases and the J segment 0 bases; nucleotides outside the gene matches: 5. CDR3 length: 15 amino acids. Germline lookup yields CDR1 MNHNY and CDR2 SVGAGI (reference sequence). The CDR3: CASSRGQESTDTQYF. DNA for the CDR3: TGTGCCAGCAGTCGAGGACAGGAGAGCACAGATACGCAGTATTTT.

The genes are TRBV11-3 and TRBJ2-2, with D uncertain. Trimming took off 0 bases at V and 2 bases at J, with 1 base between the two ends. This CDR3 region has 13 residues. Germline CDR1 and CDR2: SGHNT and YENEEA. DNA for the CDR3: TGTGCCAGCAGCTTAGAAAACACCGGGGAGCTGTTTTTT. Its protein product is CASSLENTGELFF.

The chain has TRBV18 and TRBJ2-2; D is possibly TRBD1 (6 bases). CDR3 size: 15 residues. The V gene's germline CDR1 is KGHSH and CDR2 LQKENI. With 3 bases removed from V and 7 bases from J, the gap between germline ends came to 15 bases. The DNA of the CDR3 is TGTGCCAGCTCACCGCCGAGACAGGATATCGGGGAGCTGTTTTTT. Translating gives CASSPPRQDIGELFF.

In this sample, this clone is medium-sized. The chain is built from TRBV7-3 and TRBJ2-1; no reliable D call. V was cut by 5 bases and J by 0 bases, with 11 bases left in between. Germline V gene data show CDR1 as SGHTA and CDR2 as FQGTGA. CDR3 size: 15 residues. The CDR3 nucleotides are TGTGCCAGCAGCCGATCGCTGAGCTCCTACAATGAGCAGTTCTTC. It is translated as CASSRSLSSYNEQFF.

This sequence joins TRBV23-1 and TRBJ2-7; a weak D match, TRBD2 (6 bases). TRBV23-1 falls under the ORF class, with uncertain function. The CDR3 is made up of 16 amino acids. V was cut by 11 bases and J by 0 bases, with 23 bases left in between. The chain's CDR3 is CARRGSGTRGSYEQYF. The CDR3 bases are TGCGCCCGCCGGGGGTCAGGGACCCGGGGCTCCTACGAGCAGTACTTC.

The chain carries TRBV28 and TRBJ2-1, with unresolved D. Germline loops: CDR1 MDHEN, CDR2 SYDVKM. This CDR3 is 12 amino acids long. The V gene lost 3 bases and the J gene lost 6 bases, with 6 bases spanning the gap. The CDR3 loop reads CASSFRFNEQFF. The CDR3 bases are TGTGCCAGCAGTTTTCGTTTCAATGAGCAGTTCTTC.

The V gene is TRBV6-1, the J gene TRBJ2-5; the match to TRBD2 covers 13 bases. The CDR3 loop spans 17 amino acids. V was pared by 4 bases and J by 0 bases, with 5 bases of the junction left unmatched. The germline gives CDR1 MNHNS, CDR2 SASEGT. The CDR3 DNA follows: TGTGCCAGCAGTGGGACTAGCGGGAGACCTTACCAAGAGACCCAGTACTTC. This gives the protein CASSGTSGRPYQETQYF.

This chain connects TRBV15 to TRBJ1-2; D gene uncertain. This CDR3 has 13 residues. V lost 3 bases, J lost 2 bases, and 7 bases lay in between. Per germline, CDR1 LNHNV and CDR2 YYDKDF (reference sequence). The CDR3 region is CATSSTTNYGYTF. Written as DNA, the CDR3 is TGTGCCACCAGCAGCACAACAAACTATGGCTACACCTTC.

This clone was seen only a few times. The DNA for the CDR3 is TGTGCCAGCTCAATCCAGCAGGGTCCAGAGACCCAGTACTTC. It translates to CASSIQQGPETQYF. The chain recombines TRBV18 with TRBJ2-5, with a tentative D call TRBD1 (5 bases). The germline gives CDR1 KGHSH, CDR2 LQKENI. This CDR3 is built from 14 residues. V was clipped by 5 bases and J by 4 bases, with 14 bases between them.

This clone has more than one count but fewer than ten. The rearrangement joins TRBV7-8 to TRBJ1-3; 7 bases match TRBD1. CDR3 length: 18 residues. After removal of 5 bases from V and 1 base from J, the junction contained 14 bases not matched to a gene. Per germline, CDR1 SGHVS and CDR2 FQNEAQ. The CDR3 reads CASSPKLRTGESGNTIYF. Written as DNA, the CDR3 is TGTGCCAGCAGCCCCAAGCTCCGCACAGGGGAATCTGGAAACACCATATATTTT.